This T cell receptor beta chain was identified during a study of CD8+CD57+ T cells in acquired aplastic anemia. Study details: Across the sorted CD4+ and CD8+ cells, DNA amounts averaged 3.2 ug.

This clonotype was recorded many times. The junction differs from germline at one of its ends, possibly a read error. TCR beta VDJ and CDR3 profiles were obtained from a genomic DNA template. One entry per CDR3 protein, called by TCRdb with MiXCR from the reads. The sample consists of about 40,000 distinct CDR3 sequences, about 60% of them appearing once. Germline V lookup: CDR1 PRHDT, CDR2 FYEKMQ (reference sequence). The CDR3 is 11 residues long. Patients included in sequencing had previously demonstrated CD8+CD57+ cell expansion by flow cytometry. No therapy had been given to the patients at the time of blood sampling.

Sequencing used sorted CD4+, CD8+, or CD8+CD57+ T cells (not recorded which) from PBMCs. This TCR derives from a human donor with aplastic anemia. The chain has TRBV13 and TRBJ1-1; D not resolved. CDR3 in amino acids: CASSSGVKRLF. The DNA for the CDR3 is TGTGCCAGCAGCTCCGGAGTAAAGAGGCTCTTT.